This TCR beta chain was documented in a study of cytomegalovirus exposure and HLA in healthy donors. Broader study findings: Later, TCR association rates were found to vary by HLA locus, highest for DRB1 and lowest for HLA-C. In a later analysis, a genetic analysis reported fewer productive-TCR N-insertions in an Asian-associated ancestry cluster than the cohort average. Later analysis found that TCR beta chains associated with HLA were more clonally expanded than other, equally common chains.

This clone was observed a few times. What it binds is not known. Primers for the PCR totalled 60 Vbeta and 13 Jbeta. Clones were sequenced by immunoSEQ multiplex PCR, and TCRdb holds only the in-frame ones, with some missing. The sample has approximately 200,000 clones, less than 85% seen once. CDR3 length: 14 amino acids. Germline CDR1 is ENHRY and CDR2 is SYGVKD. The chain has TRBV10-3 and TRBJ2-7, with 11 bases aligning to TRBD2. The sample comprised PBMCs. The clonotype was recovered from a girl aged 5-17 years in good health and CMV-seropositive. The CDR3 reads CATGLAGGPYEQYF. CDR3 bases: TGTGCTACGGGGTTAGCGGGGGGGCCCTACGAGCAGTACTTC.